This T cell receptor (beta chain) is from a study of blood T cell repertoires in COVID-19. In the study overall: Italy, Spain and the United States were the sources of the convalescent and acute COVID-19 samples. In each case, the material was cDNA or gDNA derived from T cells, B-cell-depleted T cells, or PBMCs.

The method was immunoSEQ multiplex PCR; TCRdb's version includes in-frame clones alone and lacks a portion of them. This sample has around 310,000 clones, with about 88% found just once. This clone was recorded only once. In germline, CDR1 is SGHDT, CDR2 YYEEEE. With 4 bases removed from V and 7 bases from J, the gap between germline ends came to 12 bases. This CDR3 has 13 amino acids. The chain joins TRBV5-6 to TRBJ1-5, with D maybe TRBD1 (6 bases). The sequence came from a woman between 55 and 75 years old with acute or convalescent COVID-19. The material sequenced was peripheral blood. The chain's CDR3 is CASSHRVGQPQHF. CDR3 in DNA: TGTGCCAGCAGCCACAGGGTTGGACAGCCCCAGCATTTT. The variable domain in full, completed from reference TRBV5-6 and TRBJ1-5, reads DAGVTQSPTHLIKTRGQQVTLRCSPKSGHDTVSWYQQALGQGPQFIFQYYEEEERQRGNFPDRFSGHQFPNYSSELNVNALLLGDSALYLCASSHRVGQPQHFGDGTRLSIL.